These 19 T cell receptor beta chains were sequenced from one sample in a study of CD8 T cells in Susac syndrome. RNA totalling about 0.45 to 1 ug underwent reverse transcription with random hexamers. TCRdb processed the immunoSEQ multiplex PCR reads anew with MiXCR; each CDR3 protein has one entry. Among nearly 200,000 distinct CDR3 sequences listed, about 95% were seen once. Sequencing input: CD4+ T cells from PBMCs. These receptor sequences come from a human donor with multiple sclerosis.

This clonotype occurred once. V is TRBV11-2 and J is TRBJ1-2; D not certain. The CDR3 spans 12 residues. The V gene lost 6 bases and the J gene lost 6 bases, with 11 bases spanning the gap. The germline CDR1 and CDR2 sequences are SGHAT and FQNNGV. CDR3 sequence reads: CASSYRSHGYTF. CDR3 sequence (DNA): TGTGCCAGCAGTTACAGATCACATGGCTACACCTTC.

The rearrangement uses TRBV29-1 and TRBJ1-5, with TRBD1 identical over 8 bases. This CDR3 is 13 amino acids long. Per the germline V gene, CDR1 is SQVTM and CDR2 is ANQGSEA. Trimming cost V 7 bases and J 8 bases; bases outside gene matches: 10. CDR3 coding DNA: TGCAGCGCCCGGACAGGGATAGATGAGCCCCAGCATTTT. It encodes CSARTGIDEPQHF.

V is TRBV3-1 and J is TRBJ1-1; weak D call: TRBD1 (5 bases). The CDR3 has 14 residues. Trimming pared 2 bases from V and 7 bases from J, leaving 14 bases between. CDR1 is LGHDT, CDR2 YNNKEL, per germline (reference sequence). The CDR3 region is CASSQSGRRNEAFF. In DNA form, the CDR3 reads TGTGCCAGCAGCCAATCGGGGCGGAGGAATGAAGCTTTCTTT. Full variable domain (rest looked up from reference TRBV3-1 and TRBJ1-1): DTAVSQTPKYLVTQMGNDKSIKCEQNLGHDTMYWYKQDSKKFLKIMFSYNNKELIINETVPNRFSPKSPDKAHLNLHINSLELGDSAVYFCASSQSGRRNEAFFGQGTRLTVV.

The V gene is TRBV9, the J gene TRBJ2-7, with a tentative D call TRBD2 (7 bases). The CDR3 totals 15 residues. Germline V CDR1 and CDR2: SGDLS, YYNGEE. Trimming left V 1 base short and J 0 bases short, with 11 bases between. CDR3 DNA sequence: TGTGCCAGCAGCGTACAGGCGGGGGCCTCCTACGAGCAGTACTTC. It translates to CASSVQAGASYEQYF.

The chain is built from TRBV20-1 and TRBJ1-2; D is ambiguous. The germline V and J ends were trimmed by 1 base and 1 base, with 10 bases remaining between them. CDR3 length: 14 amino acids. The germline V gene has CDR1 DFQATT and CDR2 SNEGSKA (reference sequence). Here the CDR3 reads CSARVPAVNYGYTF. The CDR3 nucleotides read TGCAGTGCTAGAGTCCCCGCAGTTAACTATGGCTACACCTTC.

The V and J genes are TRBV25-1 and TRBJ2-7; D not resolved. This CDR3 is built from 15 residues. Trimming stripped 3 bases from V and 3 bases from J, with 15 bases between. CDR1 is MGHDK, CDR2 SYGVNS, per germline. The DNA for the CDR3 is TGTGCCAGCAGTGAGGCTGGACGGGTAGACTACGAGCAGTACTTC. Its translation: CASSEAGRVDYEQYF.

The chain combines TRBV7-8 with TRBJ2-5; 7 bases are shared with TRBD1. The trim removed 2 bases at V and 5 bases at J, leaving 5 bases unmatched. The CDR3 extends over 14 amino acids. Germline CDR1 SGHVS, CDR2 FQNEAQ. The CDR3 sequence: CASSLPGGMETQYF. The CDR3 DNA reads as TGTGCCAGCAGCTTACCAGGGGGTATGGAGACCCAGTACTTC.

The gene calls are TRBV27 and TRBJ1-4, with 12 bases identical to TRBD1. V shed 5 bases, J shed 6 bases, and the junction held 1 base outside the gene matches. CDR1 and CDR2 (germline): MNHEY, SMNVEV (reference sequence). The CDR3 runs to 14 residues. CDR3 sequence (DNA): TGTGCCAGCAGTCGGGACAGGGGGCATGAAAAACTGTTTTTT. It encodes CASSRDRGHEKLFF. Full variable domain (remainder filled in from reference TRBV27 and TRBJ1-4): EAQVTQNPRYLITVTGKKLTVTCSQNMNHEYMSWYRQDPGLGLRQIYYSMNVEVTDKGDVPEGYKVSRKEKRNFPLILESPSPNQTSLYFCASSRDRGHEKLFFGSGTQLSVL.

This rearrangement joins TRBV20-1 to TRBJ1-4; D not resolved. The CDR3 extends over 14 amino acids. Looked up from germline, CDR1 is DFQATT and CDR2 is SNEGSKA (reference sequence). Trimming removed 0 bases from V and 7 bases from J, with 12 bases in between. The CDR3 loop reads CSARDVRRGEKLFF. DNA for the CDR3: TGCAGTGCTAGAGATGTTAGGAGAGGTGAAAAACTGTTTTTT.

The rearrangement joins TRBV9 to TRBJ2-2; D uncertain. The CDR3 is made up of 14 amino acids. Between the trimmed V and J ends, which lost 0 bases and 3 bases, there was a span of 6 bases. The V gene's germline CDR1 is SGDLS and CDR2 YYNGEE. In DNA form, the CDR3 reads TGTGCCAGCAGCGTAGTAAAAGACACCGGGGAGCTGTTTTTT. It translates to CASSVVKDTGELFF.

The gene calls are TRBV24-1 and TRBJ1-1; 11 bases are a match to TRBD1. The CDR3 has 15 amino acids. The V and J ends lost 3 bases and 9 bases, in that order; junction bases with no gene match: 8. Per the germline V gene, CDR1 is KGHDR and CDR2 is SFDVKD. The CDR3 coding sequence is TGTGCCACCAGTGATCCTGACCGGGACAGGGGGAAAGCTTTCTTT. Protein product: CATSDPDRDRGKAFF.

This chain joins TRBV18 and TRBJ1-1; D is undetermined. CDR1 KGHSH and CDR2 LQKENI come from the germline V gene. Deletions cut 4 bases from V and 4 bases from J, with 7 bases between. This CDR3 has 12 amino acids. The CDR3 DNA is TGTGCCAGCTCACTATCTGCCACTGAAGCTTTCTTT. Protein sequence: CASSLSATEAFF.

The rearrangement joins TRBV3-1 to TRBJ2-1; D may match TRBD1 or TRBD2 (5 bases each). The CDR3 loop spans 13 amino acids. CDR1 is LGHDT, CDR2 YNNKEL, per germline (reference sequence). V was clipped by 3 bases and J by 15 bases, with 18 bases between them. CDR3 bases: TGTGCCAGCAGCCATCGGGACGGGCTGTTACCGTTCTTC. It is translated as CASSHRDGLLPFF.

J is TRBJ1-1 and V is TRBV5-1; D gene ambiguous. V gave up 5 bases and J gave up 0 bases, with 8 bases separating them. From germline, CDR1 is SGHRS and CDR2 YFSETQ. The CDR3 runs to 13 residues. CDR3 residues: CASRPGMNTEAFF. Here the CDR3 DNA reads TGCGCCAGCAGGCCAGGAATGAACACTGAAGCTTTCTTT.

V is TRBV20-1 and J is TRBJ2-7; TRBD1 or TRBD2 may be the D gene (5 bases each). CDR1 and CDR2 from the germline V gene are DFQATT and SNEGSKA (reference sequence). The CDR3 extends over 14 amino acids. Trimming left V 4 bases short and J 2 bases short, with 15 bases between. In DNA, the CDR3 is TGCAGTGCTATTAACGAGGGGCACCCCTACGAGCAGTACTTC. The encoded protein is CSAINEGHPYEQYF.

The chain recombines TRBV18 with TRBJ2-7; tentatively, D is TRBD1 (6 bases). The length of the CDR3 is 16 residues. CDR1 KGHSH and CDR2 LQKENI come from the germline V gene. V lost 2 bases, J lost 2 bases, and 16 bases lay in between. In DNA form, the CDR3 reads TGTGCCAGCTCACCAGGACAGCTTTCCGCTACCTACGAGCAGTACTTC. Residues: CASSPGQLSATYEQYF.

This chain uses TRBV12-3 or TRBV12-4 with TRBJ1-2; D call uncertain. The CDR3 is 14 amino acids. V lost 6 bases and J lost 8, with 19 bases in between. CDR3 amino acids: CASSPTTGAGGYTF. The CDR3 DNA sequence: TGTGCCAGCAGCCCGACGACTGGTGCTGGCGGCTACACCTTC.

CDR3 loop: CSVGPSGLSYEQYF. The CDR3 DNA reads as TGCAGCGTTGGCCCTAGCGGGTTATCCTACGAGCAGTACTTC. V gene TRBV29-1 combines with J gene TRBJ2-7; 8 bases match TRBD2. The germline gives CDR1 SQVTM, CDR2 ANQGSEA. The V and J ends lost 4 bases and 1 base, in that order; junction bases with no gene match: 6. The CDR3 length is 14 residues.

V and J are TRBV6-6 and TRBJ1-2; 8 bases map to TRBD1. V lost 6 bases to trimming and J lost 2 bases; unmatched junction nucleotides: 8. The germline V gene encodes CDR1 MNHNY and CDR2 SVGAGI (reference sequence). This CDR3 spans 15 amino acids. The CDR3 reads CASRPRDRRNYGYTF. The CDR3 region has the DNA TGTGCCAGCAGACCCCGGGACAGGAGGAACTATGGCTACACCTTC.